These T cell receptor beta chains were read from a single sample in a study of vaccination and CD4 T cells after COVID-19. These receptors are not linked to any known antigen. TCRdb re-called the PCR reads through MiXCR, storing one row per CDR3 protein. The sample consists of under 13,000 distinct CDR3 sequences, roughly 41% of them appearing once. The starting material was CD4+ T cells from blood, cultured in vitro, obtained after SARS-CoV-2 vaccination. These receptors were taken from a human donor who had recovered from COVID-19. CDR3s include the opening cysteine and the closing phenylalanine or tryptophan. D genes are given only for firm matches. Clone size is stated in some rows and not others, as once, few, many or a class when expanded.

V: TRBV7-2
J: TRBJ1-5
size: .
D: .
length: 13
DNA: TGTGCCAGCAGCTTAAGTTTGGTCCAGCCCCAGCATTTT
CDR3: CASSLSLVQPQHF

V: TRBV19
J: TRBJ2-6
size: .
D: .
length: 15
DNA: TGTGCCAGTAGATCCGACAGCTCTGGGGCCAACGTCCTGACTTTC
CDR3: CASRSDSSGANVLTF

V: TRBV6-1
J: TRBJ2-5
size: few
D: .
length: 11
DNA: TGTGCCAGCAGAAGCGTCGGGACCCAGTACTTC
CDR3: CASRSVGTQYF

V: TRBV7-2
J: TRBJ1-1
size: once
D: .
length: 13
DNA: TGTGCCAGCAGCTCCTCAGCTAACGCTGAAGCTTTCTTT
CDR3: CASSSSANAEAFF

V: TRBV6-2/TRBV6-3
J: TRBJ2-7
size: .
D: .
length: 15
DNA: TGTGCCAGCAGTTATTACCGGGACGGAGCCTACGAGCAGTACTTC
CDR3: CASSYYRDGAYEQYF

V: TRBV4-3
J: TRBJ1-3
size: .
D: .
length: 16
DNA: TGCGCCAGCAGCCAAGAGGCTCCGTTCTCTGGAAACACCATATATTTT
CDR3: CASSQEAPFSGNTIYF

V: TRBV15
J: TRBJ2-3
size: few
D: .
length: 15
DNA: TGTGCCACCAGCAGAGATGACAAGTCCACAGATACGCAGTATTTT
CDR3: CATSRDDKSTDTQYF

V: TRBV5-8
J: TRBJ1-1
size: .
D: .
length: 16
DNA: TGTGCCAGCAGCCCTAGGGCAGTACTCATGAACACTGAAGCTTTCTTT
CDR3: CASSPRAVLMNTEAFF

V: TRBV7-2
J: TRBJ2-1
size: few
D: .
length: 15
DNA: TGTGCCAGCAGCCCTTCAAGTGCTGCATTGAATGAGCAGTTCTTC
CDR3: CASSPSSAALNEQFF

V: TRBV7-2
J: TRBJ2-3
size: .
D: .
length: 14
DNA: TGTGCCAGCAGCTTAGCAGTTAGCACAGATACGCAGTATTTT
CDR3: CASSLAVSTDTQYF